Listed below are T cell receptor beta chains from one sample, sequenced in a study of lymphopenia after photon versus proton radiotherapy. Assay used: immunoSEQ multiplex PCR; TCRdb lists only in-frame clones, some missing. The sample consists of about 83,000 clones, about 83% of them appearing once. The sample was peripheral blood, taken from a patient treated with proton-based radiotherapy. The receptors shown here come from a man aged 55 to 69 with pancreatic cancer. Each CDR3 is given with its conserved first and last residue. The order of the fields is V gene, clone size, J gene, D gene, CDR3 protein, CDR3 DNA. The D gene is left open where the match is weak. Rows may omit the clone size; those that give it use once, few, many or a size class.

TRBV19	NA	TRBJ2-1	TRBD1	CASSGQGDYNEQFF	TGTGCCAGTAGTGGACAGGGCGATTACAATGAGCAGTTCTTC
TRBV28	NA	TRBJ1-1	NA	CASSLGHENTEAFF	TGTGCCAGCAGTTTGGGACACGAGAACACTGAAGCTTTCTTT
TRBV30	NA	TRBJ1-5	TRBD1	CAWSVQGGQPQHF	TGTGCCTGGAGTGTGCAGGGGGGACAGCCCCAGCATTTT
TRBV6-1	NA	TRBJ2-3	TRBD2	CASSVSGGNTDTQYF	TGTGCCAGCAGTGTGTCGGGGGGAAACACAGATACGCAGTATTTT
TRBV18	few	TRBJ1-2	NA	CASSPTENYGYTF	TGTGCCAGCTCACCGACCGAGAACTATGGCTACACCTTC
TRBV9	NA	TRBJ2-3	NA	CASSLVQDTQYF	TGTGCCAGCAGCCTCGTCCAAGATACGCAGTATTTT
TRBV19	NA	TRBJ2-1	TRBD2	CASSTRGTSGVHEQFF	TGTGCCAGTAGTACGCGCGGGACTAGCGGGGTCCATGAGCAGTTCTTC
TRBV25-1	NA	TRBJ2-1	TRBD2	CASSAPGLGRNEQFF	TGTGCCAGCAGTGCCCCGGGACTAGGTAGGAATGAGCAGTTCTTC
TRBV7-2	NA	TRBJ2-1	NA	CASSSQGSSYNEQFF	TGTGCCAGCAGCTCCCAGGGGAGCTCCTACAATGAGCAGTTCTTC
TRBV11-2	NA	TRBJ1-2	NA	CASRNTVGYGYTF	TGTGCCAGCAGAAATACCGTGGGGTATGGCTACACCTTC
TRBV5-1	NA	TRBJ2-1	NA	CASSRELSSYNEQFF	TGCGCCAGCAGCCGTGAGTTGAGCTCCTACAATGAGCAGTTCTTC
TRBV6-5	NA	TRBJ1-5	NA	CASSTDLYSNQPQHF	TGTGCCAGCAGCACGGACCTCTATAGCAATCAGCCCCAGCATTTT
TRBV6-6	NA	TRBJ2-2	NA	CASSPVPQNTGELFF	TGTGCCAGCAGTCCCGTACCTCAGAACACCGGGGAGCTGTTTTTT
TRBV29-1	NA	TRBJ1-4	NA	CSVDPGIGEKLFF	TGCAGCGTTGACCCGGGGATCGGTGAAAAACTGTTTTTT
TRBV11-2	NA	TRBJ2-5	NA	CASSLVRGVQETQYF	TGTGCCAGCAGCTTAGTAAGGGGAGTGCAAGAGACCCAGTACTTC
TRBV5-1	NA	TRBJ2-3	NA	CASSRAVGASTDTQYF	TGCGCCAGCAGCCGGGCGGTGGGGGCAAGCACAGATACGCAGTATTTT
TRBV19	once	TRBJ1-2	TRBD1	CASLDRGANYGYTF	TGTGCCAGTCTAGACAGGGGAGCTAACTATGGCTACACCTTC